This record looks at one TCR beta chain sequence and its context. Its antigen is unidentified. These data come from a study of human T cells and chemical hapten exposure. Whole-study findings and limits: Expanded TCRs clustered into significantly more large CDR3 similarity groups than controls, the analysis revealed.

Specified time point: pre-sensitization, week 0. Treatment reported: therapeutic diphenylcyclopropenone sensitization with weekly scalp DPC. During construction of the library, unique molecular identifiers were attached to individual cDNA molecules for quantitative, reproducible TCR counting. MiXCR, applied by TCRdb to the RACE reads, yields one record per CDR3 protein. The sample comprises fewer than 350,000 distinct CDR3 sequences, roughly 8% of which are singletons, and 0.9% to 1.5% rests with the top ten. This CDR3 is built from 18 residues. Germline V gene sequence: CDR1 SGHVT, CDR2 SQSDAQ. V was clipped by 5 bases and J by 4 bases, with 26 bases between them.

This chain links TRBV7-4 with TRBJ1-1; D is perhaps TRBD1 (5 bases). This clonotype originated in a man younger than 35 with alopecia areata. Some clones in this sample may be carry-over from other donors' samples. The sequencing used whole blood, collected in connection with sensitization to the hapten diphenylcyclopropenone (DPC). The CDR3 nucleotides read TGTGCCAGCAGCCCCGTCCCCCAACGAGGGAGCGGGGGCACTGAAGCTTTCTTT. Its protein product is CASSPVPQRGSGGTEAFF.